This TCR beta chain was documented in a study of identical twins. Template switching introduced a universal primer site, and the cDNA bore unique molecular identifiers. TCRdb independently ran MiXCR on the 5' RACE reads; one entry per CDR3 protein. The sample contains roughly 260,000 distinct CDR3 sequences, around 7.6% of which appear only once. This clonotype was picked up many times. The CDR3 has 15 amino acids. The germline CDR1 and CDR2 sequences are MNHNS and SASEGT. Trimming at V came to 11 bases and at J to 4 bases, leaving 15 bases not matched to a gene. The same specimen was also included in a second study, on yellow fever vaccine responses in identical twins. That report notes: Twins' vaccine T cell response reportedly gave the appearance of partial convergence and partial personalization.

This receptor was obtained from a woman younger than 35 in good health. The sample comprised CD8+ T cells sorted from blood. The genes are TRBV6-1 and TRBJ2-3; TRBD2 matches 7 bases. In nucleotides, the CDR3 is TGTGCCTCAGGGTATGCCGGGAGGCCGTCAGATACGCAGTATTTT. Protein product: CASGYAGRPSDTQYF.